This TCR beta chain comes out of a study of T cells in Graves' hyperthyroidism and ophthalmopathy. RNA transcripts provided the source from which TCR beta CDR3 regions were amplified. Using the HTBI primer set, a first-round RT-PCR was run on the TCR CDR3. One entry per CDR3 protein results from TCRdb running MiXCR on the multiplex PCR reads. The sample carries 650,000 to 800,000 distinct CDR3 sequences, 45% recorded once. Uncontrolled infection, other autoimmune disease, pregnancy or lactation barred patients from enrollment. Comments on this clonotype: Its specificity is not known.

Study findings and constraints: Appearing also in blood were most of the thyroid clonotypes expanded above 0.001.

CDR3 length: 15 residues. Trimming pared 3 bases from V and 4 bases from J, leaving 15 bases between. Germline V lookup: CDR1 MGHDK, CDR2 SYGVNS. The chain couples TRBV25-1 to TRBJ1-1; D call uncertain. Source material: peripheral blood or thyroid tissue (not recorded which). This TCR was sampled from an adult man with Graves' disease, either hyperthyroidism or ophthalmopathy (not recorded which). In nucleotides, the CDR3 is TGTGCCAGCAGTGATTCGACCGGGTATCGCACTGAAGCTTTCTTT. Translated: CASSDSTGYRTEAFF.